The 8 T cell receptor beta chains below were found in one sample sequenced in a study of T cells after somatic rescue of genetic block (dated by TCRdb to 2020 to 2021). The library was obtained by the immunoSEQ multiplex PCR assay. Sourced from immuneACCESS, this table was stored by TCRdb with only in-frame sequences that have V and J called. A share of the clones is absent; for the studies checked, an unresolved V gene accounts for under half, and the remainder has no known explanation. This sample has roughly 110,000 clones in its table, and 75% to 95% of those were observed once. Of the sample, around 1.5% is held by the ten largest clones. Sequenced material: peripheral blood mononuclear cells (PBMCs). These receptors all stem from a woman between 18 and 29 years old.

The gene calls are TRBV10-3 and TRBJ2-5; D may be TRBD1 or TRBD2 (6 bases each). V gave up 6 bases and J gave up 3 bases, with 14 bases separating them. The CDR3 loop spans 14 amino acids. Germline values: CDR1 ENHRY, CDR2 SYGVKD. The CDR3 DNA reads as TGTGCCATCAGCCTACAGGGAGGCGAAGAGACCCAGTACTTC. Amino acids: CAISLQGGEETQYF.

This clone appeared a single time. The V gene is TRBV6-5, the J gene TRBJ1-5, with D perhaps matching TRBD1 (5 bases). The CDR3 is 16 amino acids. CDR1 and CDR2 (germline): MNHEY, SVGAGI. V was trimmed by 0 bases and J by 2 bases, leaving 11 bases between them. CDR3 DNA: TGTGCCAGCAGTTACTCAAGGGGATTGGGCAATCAGCCCCAGCATTTT. Translation: CASSYSRGLGNQPQHF.

Here the CDR3 reads CASSIGLGKNTEAFF. The CDR3 coding sequence is TGTGCCAGTAGTATCGGGTTGGGGAAGAACACTGAAGCTTTCTTT. The rearrangement joins TRBV19 to TRBJ1-1; D call uncertain. The CDR3 is 15 residues long. The V end was cut by 3 bases, the J end by 1 base, with 12 bases between. Germline CDR1 LNHDA, CDR2 SQIVND (reference sequence).

This clone was found once. V gene TRBV19 combines with J gene TRBJ1-5; 12 positions agree with TRBD1. This CDR3 region has 16 residues. Germline CDR1 is LNHDA and CDR2 is SQIVND (reference sequence). Trimming at V came to 6 bases and at J to 13 bases, leaving 16 bases not matched to a gene. The CDR3: CASRIDAGTGGRGQHF. The CDR3 DNA follows: TGTGCCAGTAGGATCGATGCGGGGACAGGGGGCCGGGGTCAGCATTTT.

The rearrangement links TRBV30 to TRBJ2-3; D might be TRBD1 (5 bases). This CDR3 contains 12 residues. The germline V gene has CDR1 GTSNPN and CDR2 SVGIG (reference sequence). V lost 4 bases and J lost 4, with 9 bases in between. DNA for the CDR3: TGTGCCTGGACACAGGACGCAGATACGCAGTATTTT. Protein product: CAWTQDADTQYF.

Worth noting for this clone: A junction boundary mismatches the germline segment, possibly from a read error. The CDR3, as DNA: TGTGCCAGCTCGACATCTGCACTTTCAACAAATGAAAAACTGTTTTTT. It codes for CASSTSALSTNEKLFF. The chain is built from TRBV18 and TRBJ1-4; D uncertain. The germline gives CDR1 KGHSH, CDR2 LQKENI. This CDR3 is built from 16 residues.

The rearrangement uses TRBV28 and TRBJ2-7, with D uncertain. The length of the CDR3 is 13 residues. V lost 6 bases and J 4 bases, leaving 13 bases between the germline ends. Looked up from germline, CDR1 is MDHEN and CDR2 is SYDVKM. The CDR3 is CASRPRERYEQYF. The CDR3 DNA follows: TGTGCCAGCAGGCCTCGCGAGAGATACGAGCAGTACTTC.

The chain recombines TRBV6-1 with TRBJ1-6; TRBD1 aligns across 8 bases. Unmatched junction bases numbered 6, after V lost 4 bases and J lost 4 bases. The germline CDR1 and CDR2 sequences are MNHNS and SASEGT. The CDR3 consists of 16 residues. Here the CDR3 DNA reads TGTGCCAGCAGTGTGAACAGGGGGAGTTATAATTCACCCCTCCACTTT. Translating it yields CASSVNRGSYNSPLHF.